The present T cell receptor (beta chain) was sequenced within a study of T cells in Graves' hyperthyroidism and ophthalmopathy. V was trimmed by 4 bases and J by 4 bases, leaving 11 bases between them. Germline CDR1 SGHRS, CDR2 YFSETQ. The CDR3 covers 13 residues. Using RNA transcripts as the source, TCR beta CDR3 regions were amplified. HTBI primers were the set used in a first-round RT-PCR of the TCR CDR3. One entry per CDR3 protein, called by TCRdb with MiXCR from the multiplex PCR reads. The repertoire includes fewer than 450,000 distinct CDR3 sequences, 17% of them detected once, and around 35% sits in the top ten. Ahead of any ophthalmopathy symptoms, the blood sample was obtained at the first diagnosis of hyperthyroidism.

V is TRBV5-1 and J is TRBJ1-1, with TRBD1 as a possible D gene (5 bases). The sequenced sample was blood. The clonotype originates from a woman in her twenties or thirties with Graves' hyperthyroidism that later progressed to Graves' ophthalmopathy. CDR3 sequence (DNA): TGCGCCAGCAGCATGGGGACGGGCACTGAAGCTTTCTTT. This gives the protein CASSMGTGTEAFF.